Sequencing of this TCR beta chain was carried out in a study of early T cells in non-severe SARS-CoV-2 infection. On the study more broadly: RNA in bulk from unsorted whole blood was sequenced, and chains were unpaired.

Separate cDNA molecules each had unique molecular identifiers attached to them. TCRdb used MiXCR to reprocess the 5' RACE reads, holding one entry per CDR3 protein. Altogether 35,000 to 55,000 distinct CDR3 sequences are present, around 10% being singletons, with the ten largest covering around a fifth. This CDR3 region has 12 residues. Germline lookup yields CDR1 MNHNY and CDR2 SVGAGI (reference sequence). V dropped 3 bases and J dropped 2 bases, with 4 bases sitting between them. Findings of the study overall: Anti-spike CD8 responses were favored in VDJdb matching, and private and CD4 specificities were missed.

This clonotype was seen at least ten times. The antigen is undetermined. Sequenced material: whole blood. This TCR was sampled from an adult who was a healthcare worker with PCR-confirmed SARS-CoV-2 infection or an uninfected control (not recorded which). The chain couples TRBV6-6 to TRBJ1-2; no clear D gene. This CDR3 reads CASSYRNYGYTF. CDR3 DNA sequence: TGTGCCAGCAGTTATAGGAACTATGGCTACACCTTC.